This T cell receptor beta chain was obtained from a study of T-cell memory formation after mild COVID-19. General study findings and limits: Contracting CD4+ clones were located mainly in CM and EM, and CD8+ clones in EMRA.

Many counts were recorded for this clonotype. Its antigen is undetermined. TCRdb analysed the 5' RACE reads with MiXCR anew, one entry per CDR3 protein. The profile shows some 160,000 distinct CDR3 sequences, 13% of them singletons. The CDR3 has 14 amino acids. V was shortened by 0 bases and J by 12 bases, with 18 bases between the two germline ends. Germline CDR1 DFQATT, CDR2 SNEGSKA (reference sequence). The V gene is TRBV20-1, the J gene TRBJ2-1; D perhaps matches TRBD2 (6 bases). Sequencing was done on a sample of PBMCs or a T cell subset sorted from them (not recorded which). The receptor was derived from a man between 18 and 35 years old who had mild COVID-19 (a few samples of this study predate the infection). Cell type and time point are not known. As DNA, the CDR3 is TGCAGTGCTAGAGACAGCTACGGAGGGGACCGGCAGTTCTTC. This translates into CSARDSYGGDRQFF.